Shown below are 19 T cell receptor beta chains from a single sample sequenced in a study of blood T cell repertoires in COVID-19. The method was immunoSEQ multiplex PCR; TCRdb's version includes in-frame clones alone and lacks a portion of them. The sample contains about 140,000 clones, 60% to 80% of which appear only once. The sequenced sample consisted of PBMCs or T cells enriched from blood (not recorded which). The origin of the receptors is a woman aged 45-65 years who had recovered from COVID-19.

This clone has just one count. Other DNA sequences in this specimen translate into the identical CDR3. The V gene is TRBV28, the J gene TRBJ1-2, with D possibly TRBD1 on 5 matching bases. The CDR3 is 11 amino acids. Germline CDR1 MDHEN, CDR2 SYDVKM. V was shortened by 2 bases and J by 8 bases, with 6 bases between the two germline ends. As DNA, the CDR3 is TGTGCCAGCAGTTTAAGGGGCGGCTACACCTTC. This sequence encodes CASSLRGGYTF.

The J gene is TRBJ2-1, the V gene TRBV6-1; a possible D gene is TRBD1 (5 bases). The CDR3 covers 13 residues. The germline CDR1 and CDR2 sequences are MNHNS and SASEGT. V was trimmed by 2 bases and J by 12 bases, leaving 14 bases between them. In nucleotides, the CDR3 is TGTGCCAGCAGTGAACAGGGAACCCTTGGGCAGTTCTTC. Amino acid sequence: CASSEQGTLGQFF.

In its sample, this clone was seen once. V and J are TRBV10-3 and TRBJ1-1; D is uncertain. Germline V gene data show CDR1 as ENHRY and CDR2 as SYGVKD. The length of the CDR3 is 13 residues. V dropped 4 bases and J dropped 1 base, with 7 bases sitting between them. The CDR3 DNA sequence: TGTGCCATCAGTGCTACGGGGAACACTGAAGCTTTCTTT. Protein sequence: CAISATGNTEAFF.

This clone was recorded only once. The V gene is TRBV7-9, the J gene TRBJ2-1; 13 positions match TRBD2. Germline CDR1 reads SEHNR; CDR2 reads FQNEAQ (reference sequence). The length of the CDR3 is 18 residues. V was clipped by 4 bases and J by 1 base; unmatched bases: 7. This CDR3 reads CASSWTSGGPLSYNEQFF. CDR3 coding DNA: TGTGCCAGCAGCTGGACTAGCGGGGGTCCCCTTTCCTACAATGAGCAGTTCTTC.

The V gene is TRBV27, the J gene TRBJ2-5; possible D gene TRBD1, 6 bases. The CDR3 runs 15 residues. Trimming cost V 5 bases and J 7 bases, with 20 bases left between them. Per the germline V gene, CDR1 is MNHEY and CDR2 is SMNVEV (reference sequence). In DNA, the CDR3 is TGTGCCAGCAGTATAGGGACACATCAAGTGCGGACCCAGTACTTC. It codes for CASSIGTHQVRTQYF.

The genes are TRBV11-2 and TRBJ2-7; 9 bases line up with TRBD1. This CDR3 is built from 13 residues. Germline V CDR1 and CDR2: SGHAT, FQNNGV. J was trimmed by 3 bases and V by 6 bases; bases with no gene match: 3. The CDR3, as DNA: TGTGCCAGCAGTCCGGGACAGGGCTACGAGCAGTACTTC. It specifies CASSPGQGYEQYF. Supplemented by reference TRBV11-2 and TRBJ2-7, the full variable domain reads EAGVAQSPRYKIIEKRQSVAFWCNPISGHATLYWYQQILGQGPKLLIQFQNNGVVDDSQLPKDRFSAERLKGVDSTLKIQPAKLEDSAVYLCASSPGQGYEQYFGPGTRLTVT.

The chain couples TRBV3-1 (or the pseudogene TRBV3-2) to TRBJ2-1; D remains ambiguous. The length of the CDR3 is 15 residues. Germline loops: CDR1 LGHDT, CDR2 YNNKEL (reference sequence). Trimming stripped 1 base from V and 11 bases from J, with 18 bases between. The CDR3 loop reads CASSQVLGHSEKQFF. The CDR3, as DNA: TGTGCCAGCAGCCAAGTTCTAGGCCATTCAGAAAAGCAGTTCTTC.

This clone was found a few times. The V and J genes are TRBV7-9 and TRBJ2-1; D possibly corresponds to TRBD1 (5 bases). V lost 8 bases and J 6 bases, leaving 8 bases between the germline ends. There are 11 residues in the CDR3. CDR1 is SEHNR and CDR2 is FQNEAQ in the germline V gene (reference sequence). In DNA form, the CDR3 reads TGTGCCAGCCAGCAGGGCAATGAGCAGTTCTTC. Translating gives CASQQGNEQFF.

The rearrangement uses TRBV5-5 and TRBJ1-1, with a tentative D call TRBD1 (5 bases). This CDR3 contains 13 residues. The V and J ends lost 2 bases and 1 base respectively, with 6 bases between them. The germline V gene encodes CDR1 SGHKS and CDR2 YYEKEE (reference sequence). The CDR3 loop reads CASSFGANTEAFF. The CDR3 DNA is TGTGCCAGCAGCTTTGGGGCGAACACTGAAGCTTTCTTT. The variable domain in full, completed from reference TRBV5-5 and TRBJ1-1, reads DAGVTQSPTHLIKTRGQQVTLRCSPISGHKSVSWYQQVLGQGPQFIFQYYEKEERGRGNFPDRFSARQFPNYSSELNVNALLLGDSALYLCASSFGANTEAFFGQGTRLTVV.

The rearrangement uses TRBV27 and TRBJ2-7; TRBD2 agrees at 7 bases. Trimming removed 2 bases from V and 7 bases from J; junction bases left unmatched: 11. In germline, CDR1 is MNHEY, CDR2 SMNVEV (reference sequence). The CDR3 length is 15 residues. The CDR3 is CASSLGVGGWREQYF. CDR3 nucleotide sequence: TGTGCCAGCAGTTTAGGTGTGGGAGGGTGGAGGGAGCAGTACTTC.

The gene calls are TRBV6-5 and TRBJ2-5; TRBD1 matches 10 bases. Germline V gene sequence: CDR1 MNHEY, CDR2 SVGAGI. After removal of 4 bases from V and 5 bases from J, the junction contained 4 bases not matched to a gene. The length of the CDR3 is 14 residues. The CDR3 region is CASSSDRGQETQYF. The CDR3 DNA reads TGTGCCAGCAGTTCCGACAGGGGGCAGGAGACCCAGTACTTC.

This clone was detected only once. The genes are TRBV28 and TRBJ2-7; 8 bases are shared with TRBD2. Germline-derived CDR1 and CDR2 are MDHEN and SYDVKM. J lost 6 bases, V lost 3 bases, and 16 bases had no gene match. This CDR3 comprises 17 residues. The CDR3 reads CASSFTPFSGILLEQYF. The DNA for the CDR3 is TGTGCCAGCAGTTTCACACCCTTTAGCGGGATTCTACTCGAGCAGTACTTC.

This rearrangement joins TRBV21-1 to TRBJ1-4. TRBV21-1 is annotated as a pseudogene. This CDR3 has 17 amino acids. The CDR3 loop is CASKKRTSHGTNEKLFF. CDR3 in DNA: TGTGCCAGCAAAAAAAGGACTTCCCATGGGACTAATGAAAAACTGTTTTTT.

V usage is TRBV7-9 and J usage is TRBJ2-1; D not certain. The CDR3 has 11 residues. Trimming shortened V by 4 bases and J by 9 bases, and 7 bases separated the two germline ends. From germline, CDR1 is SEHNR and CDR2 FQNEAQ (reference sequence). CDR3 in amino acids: CASSSAVEQFF. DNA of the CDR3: TGTGCCAGCAGCTCCGCGGTTGAGCAGTTCTTC.

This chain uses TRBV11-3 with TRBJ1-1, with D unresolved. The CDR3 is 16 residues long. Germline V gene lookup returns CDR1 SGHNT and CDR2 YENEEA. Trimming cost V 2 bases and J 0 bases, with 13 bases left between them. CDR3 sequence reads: CASSLRGQIMNTEAFF. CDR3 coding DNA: TGTGCCAGCAGCTTACGAGGTCAGATCATGAACACTGAAGCTTTCTTT.

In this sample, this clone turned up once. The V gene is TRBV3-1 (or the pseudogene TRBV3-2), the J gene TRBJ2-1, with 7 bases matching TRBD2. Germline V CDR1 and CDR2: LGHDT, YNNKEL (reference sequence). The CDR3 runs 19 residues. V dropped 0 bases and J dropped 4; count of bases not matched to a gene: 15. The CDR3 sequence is CASSQDSGVSRGAYNEQFF. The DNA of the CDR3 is TGTGCCAGCAGCCAAGACAGCGGGGTGAGTCGCGGGGCGTACAATGAGCAGTTCTTC.

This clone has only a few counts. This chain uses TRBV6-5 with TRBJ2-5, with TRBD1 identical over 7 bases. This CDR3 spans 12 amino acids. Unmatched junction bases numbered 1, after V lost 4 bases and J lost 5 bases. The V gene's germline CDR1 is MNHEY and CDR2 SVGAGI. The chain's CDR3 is CASSSDRETQYF. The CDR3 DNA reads TGTGCCAGCAGTTCGGACAGGGAGACCCAGTACTTC.

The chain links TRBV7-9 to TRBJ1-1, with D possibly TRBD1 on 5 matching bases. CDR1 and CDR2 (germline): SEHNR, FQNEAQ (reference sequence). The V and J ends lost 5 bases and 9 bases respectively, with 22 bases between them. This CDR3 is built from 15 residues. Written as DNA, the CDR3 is TGTGCCAGCAGCCCCGCGGGGACTCCAACCTATCAAGCTTTCTTT. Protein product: CASSPAGTPTYQAFF.

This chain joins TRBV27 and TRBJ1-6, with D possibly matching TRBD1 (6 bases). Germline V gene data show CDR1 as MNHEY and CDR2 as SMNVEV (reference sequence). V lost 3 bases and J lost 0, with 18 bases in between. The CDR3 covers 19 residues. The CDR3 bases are TGTGCCAGCAGTTTTCGGGGACACCAAAGGAGCTCCTATAATTCACCCCTCCACTTT. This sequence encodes CASSFRGHQRSSYNSPLHF.